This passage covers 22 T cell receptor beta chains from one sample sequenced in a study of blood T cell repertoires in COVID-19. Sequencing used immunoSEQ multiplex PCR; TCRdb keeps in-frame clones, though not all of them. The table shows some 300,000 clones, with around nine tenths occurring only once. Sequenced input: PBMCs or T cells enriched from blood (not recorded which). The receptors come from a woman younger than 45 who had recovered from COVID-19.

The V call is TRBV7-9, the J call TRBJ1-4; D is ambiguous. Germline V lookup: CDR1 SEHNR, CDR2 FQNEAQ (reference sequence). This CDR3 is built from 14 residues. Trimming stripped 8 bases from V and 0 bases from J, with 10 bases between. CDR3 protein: CASPVGATNEKLFF. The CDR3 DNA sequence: TGTGCCAGCCCCGTCGGAGCAACTAATGAAAAACTGTTTTTT.

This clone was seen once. CDR3 residues: CASSLSGSNEQFF. CDR3 sequence (DNA): TGTGCCAGCAGCCTTAGCGGGAGTAATGAGCAGTTCTTC. This sequence joins TRBV7-9 and TRBJ2-1; TRBD2 matches at 9 bases. Trimming took 5 bases from V and 7 from J; bases not matched to a gene: 3. CDR3 length equals 13 residues. Looked up from germline, CDR1 is SEHNR and CDR2 is FQNEAQ (reference sequence).

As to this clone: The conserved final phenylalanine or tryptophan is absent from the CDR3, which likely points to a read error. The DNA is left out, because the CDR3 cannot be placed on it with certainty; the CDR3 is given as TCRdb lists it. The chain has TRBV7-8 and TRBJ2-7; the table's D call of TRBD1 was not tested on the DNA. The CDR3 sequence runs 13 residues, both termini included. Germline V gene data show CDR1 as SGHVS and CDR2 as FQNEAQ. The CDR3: CASSPNRDIYGYL.

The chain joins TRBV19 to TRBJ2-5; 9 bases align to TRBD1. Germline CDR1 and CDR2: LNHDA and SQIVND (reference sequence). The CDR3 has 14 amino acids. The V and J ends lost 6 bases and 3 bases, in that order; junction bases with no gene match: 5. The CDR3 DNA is TGTGCCAGTAGGATGACAGGGGGGGAAGAGACCCAGTACTTC. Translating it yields CASRMTGGEETQYF.

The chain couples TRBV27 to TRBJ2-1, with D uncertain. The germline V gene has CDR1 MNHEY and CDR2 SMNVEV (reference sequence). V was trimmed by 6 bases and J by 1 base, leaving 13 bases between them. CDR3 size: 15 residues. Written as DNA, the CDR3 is TGTGCCAGCAGCCCCCTAGGCGGTTCCTACAATGAGCAGTTCTTC. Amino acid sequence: CASSPLGGSYNEQFF.

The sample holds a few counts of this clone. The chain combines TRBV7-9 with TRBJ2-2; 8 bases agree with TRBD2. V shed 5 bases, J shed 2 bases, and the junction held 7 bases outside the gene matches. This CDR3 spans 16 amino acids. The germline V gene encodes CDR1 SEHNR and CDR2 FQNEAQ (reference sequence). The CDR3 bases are TGTGCCAGCAGCCCCGCGCGGGAGGCAAACACCGGGGAGCTGTTTTTT. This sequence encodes CASSPAREANTGELFF.

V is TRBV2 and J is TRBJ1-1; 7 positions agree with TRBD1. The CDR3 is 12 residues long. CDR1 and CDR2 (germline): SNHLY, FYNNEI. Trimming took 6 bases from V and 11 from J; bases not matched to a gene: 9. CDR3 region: CASSRQGGQAFF. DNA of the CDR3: TGTGCCAGCAGCCGACAGGGAGGACAGGCTTTCTTT.

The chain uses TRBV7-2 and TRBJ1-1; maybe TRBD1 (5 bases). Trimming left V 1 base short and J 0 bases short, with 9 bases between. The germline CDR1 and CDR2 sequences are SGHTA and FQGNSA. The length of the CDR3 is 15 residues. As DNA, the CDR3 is TGTGCCAGCAGCTTAGTGCCAGGGTTGAACACTGAAGCTTTCTTT. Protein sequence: CASSLVPGLNTEAFF.

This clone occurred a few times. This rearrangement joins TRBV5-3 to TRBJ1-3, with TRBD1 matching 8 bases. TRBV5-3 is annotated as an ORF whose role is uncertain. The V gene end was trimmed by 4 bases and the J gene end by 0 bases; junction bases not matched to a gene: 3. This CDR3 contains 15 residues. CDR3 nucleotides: TGTGCCAGAAGCCGACAGGGGAACTCTGGAAACACCATATATTTT. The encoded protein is CARSRQGNSGNTIYF.

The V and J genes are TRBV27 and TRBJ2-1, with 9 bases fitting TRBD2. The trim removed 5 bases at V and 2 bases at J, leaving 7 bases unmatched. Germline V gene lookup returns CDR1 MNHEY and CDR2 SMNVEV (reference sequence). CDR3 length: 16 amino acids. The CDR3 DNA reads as TGTGCCAGCAGTCGGTTGCGGGAGGGCCCCTACAATGAGCAGTTCTTC. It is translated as CASSRLREGPYNEQFF.

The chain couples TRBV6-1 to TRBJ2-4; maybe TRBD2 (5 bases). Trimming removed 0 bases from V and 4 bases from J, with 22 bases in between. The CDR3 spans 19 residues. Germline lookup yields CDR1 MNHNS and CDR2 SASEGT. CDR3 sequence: CASSEADLRSGSVKNIQYF. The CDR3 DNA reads TGTGCCAGCAGTGAAGCGGATTTAAGATCTGGTAGCGTTAAAAACATTCAGTACTTC.

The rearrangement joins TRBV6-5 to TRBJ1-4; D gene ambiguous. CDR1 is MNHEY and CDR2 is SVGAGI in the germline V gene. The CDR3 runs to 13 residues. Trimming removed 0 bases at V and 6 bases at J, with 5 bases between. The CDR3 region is CASSYSSDEKLFF. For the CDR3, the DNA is TGTGCCAGCAGTTACTCGTCGGATGAAAAACTGTTTTTT.

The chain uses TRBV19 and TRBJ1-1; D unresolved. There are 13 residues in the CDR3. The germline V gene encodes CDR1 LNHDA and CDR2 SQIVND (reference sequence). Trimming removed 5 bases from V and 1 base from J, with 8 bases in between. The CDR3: CASSLAENTEAFF. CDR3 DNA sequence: TGTGCCAGTAGTCTGGCGGAGAACACTGAAGCTTTCTTT.

The CDR3 loop reads CASSLATMEGNIQYF. The CDR3 DNA is TGTGCCAGCAGCTTAGCGACAATGGAAGGAAACATTCAGTACTTC. This chain links TRBV11-2 with TRBJ2-4; D gene uncertain. V was shortened by 1 base and J by 6 bases, with 13 bases between the two germline ends. Per the germline V gene, CDR1 is SGHAT and CDR2 is FQNNGV. The CDR3 sequence is 15 residues long.

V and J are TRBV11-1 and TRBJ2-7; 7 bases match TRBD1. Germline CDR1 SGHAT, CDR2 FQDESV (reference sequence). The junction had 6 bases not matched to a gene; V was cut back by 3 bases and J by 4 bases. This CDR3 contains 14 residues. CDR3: CASSFGTAQYEQYF. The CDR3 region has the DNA TGTGCCAGCAGCTTCGGGACAGCTCAGTACGAGCAGTACTTC.

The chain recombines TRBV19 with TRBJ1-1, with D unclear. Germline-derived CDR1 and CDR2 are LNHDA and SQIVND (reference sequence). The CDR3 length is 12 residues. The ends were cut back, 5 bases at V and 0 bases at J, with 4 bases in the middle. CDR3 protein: CASSFLNTEAFF. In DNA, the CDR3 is TGTGCCAGTAGTTTCTTGAACACTGAAGCTTTCTTT.

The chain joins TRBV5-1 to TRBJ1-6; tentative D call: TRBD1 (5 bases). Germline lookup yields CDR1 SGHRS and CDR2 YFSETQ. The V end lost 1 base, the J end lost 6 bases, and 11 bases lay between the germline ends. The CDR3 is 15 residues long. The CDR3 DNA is TGCGCCAGCAGCTTGTCTTCCGGGGGTAATTCACCCCTCCACTTT. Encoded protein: CASSLSSGGNSPLHF.

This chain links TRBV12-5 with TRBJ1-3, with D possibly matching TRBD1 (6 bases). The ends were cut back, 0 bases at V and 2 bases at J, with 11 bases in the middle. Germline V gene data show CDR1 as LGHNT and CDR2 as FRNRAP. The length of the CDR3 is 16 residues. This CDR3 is CASGLVLGGTGNTIYF. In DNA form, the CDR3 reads TGTGCTAGTGGTTTGGTACTTGGGGGCACTGGAAACACCATATATTTT.

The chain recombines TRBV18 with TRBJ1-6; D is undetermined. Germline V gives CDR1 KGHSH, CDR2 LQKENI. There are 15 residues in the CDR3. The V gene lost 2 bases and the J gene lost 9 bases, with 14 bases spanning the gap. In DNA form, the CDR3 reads TGTGCCAGCTCACCAGCGGGGTTAAGCGGTTCACCCCTCCACTTT. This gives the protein CASSPAGLSGSPLHF.

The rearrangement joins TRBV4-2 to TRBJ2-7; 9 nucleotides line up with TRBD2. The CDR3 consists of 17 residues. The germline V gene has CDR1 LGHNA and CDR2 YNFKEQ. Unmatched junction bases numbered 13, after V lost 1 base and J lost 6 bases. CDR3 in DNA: TGTGCCAGCAGCCAAGGGAGGAATAGCGGGAGTACGGGCGAGCAGTACTTC. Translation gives CASSQGRNSGSTGEQYF.

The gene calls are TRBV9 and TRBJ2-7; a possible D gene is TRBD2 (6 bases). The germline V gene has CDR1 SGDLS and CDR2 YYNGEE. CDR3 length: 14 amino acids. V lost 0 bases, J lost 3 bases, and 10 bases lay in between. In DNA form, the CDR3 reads TGTGCCAGCAGCGTAGGTAATAGCGGCTACGAGCAGTACTTC. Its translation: CASSVGNSGYEQYF.

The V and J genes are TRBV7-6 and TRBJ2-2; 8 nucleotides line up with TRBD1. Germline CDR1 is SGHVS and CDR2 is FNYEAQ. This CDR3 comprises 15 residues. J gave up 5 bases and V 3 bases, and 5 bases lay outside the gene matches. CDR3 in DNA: TGTGCCAGCAGCTTGGACAGGGAGTGGACCGGGGAGCTGTTTTTT. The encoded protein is CASSLDREWTGELFF. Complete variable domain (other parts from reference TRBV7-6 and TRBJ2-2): GAGVSQSPRYKVTKRGQDVALRCDPISGHVSLYWYRQALGQGPEFLTYFNYEAQQDKSGLPNDRFSAERPEGSISTLTIQRTEQRDSAMYRCASSLDREWTGELFFGEGSRLTVL.